This TCR beta chain was recovered during a study of T cell responses to AZD1222 COVID-19 vaccine. The CDR3 sequence is 15 residues long. Germline V CDR1 and CDR2: LGHDT, YNNKEL (reference sequence). Trimming stripped 0 bases from V and 0 bases from J, with 7 bases between. Method: immunoSEQ multiplex PCR; TCRdb's copy keeps in-frame clones and lacks some. Of about 85,000 clones in the sample, around 85% are singletons; the top ten hold over 3.5%. Comment on this clone: In the same sample, other DNA sequences code for this CDR3.

The V and J genes are TRBV3-1 (or the pseudogene TRBV3-2) and TRBJ2-3; D remains ambiguous. Sequenced here: peripheral blood, sampled 28 days after the second AZD1222 dose. The sequence was obtained from an adult who received the AZD1222 COVID-19 vaccine. In DNA form, the CDR3 reads TGTGCCAGCAGCCAAGACCCGGTTAGCACAGATACGCAGTATTTT. It codes for CASSQDPVSTDTQYF.